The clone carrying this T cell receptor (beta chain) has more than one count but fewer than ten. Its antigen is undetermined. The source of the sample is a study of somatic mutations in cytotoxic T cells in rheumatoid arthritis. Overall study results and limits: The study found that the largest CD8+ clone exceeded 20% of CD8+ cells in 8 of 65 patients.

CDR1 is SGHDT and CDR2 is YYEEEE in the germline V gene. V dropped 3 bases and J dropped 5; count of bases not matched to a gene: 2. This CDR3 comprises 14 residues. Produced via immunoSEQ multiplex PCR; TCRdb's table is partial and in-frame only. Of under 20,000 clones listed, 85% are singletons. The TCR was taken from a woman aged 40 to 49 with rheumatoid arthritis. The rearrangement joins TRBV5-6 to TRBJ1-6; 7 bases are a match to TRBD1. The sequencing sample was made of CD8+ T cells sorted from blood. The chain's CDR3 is CASSSGTDNSPLHF. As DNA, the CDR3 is TGTGCCAGCAGCTCAGGGACAGATAATTCACCCCTCCACTTT.